This T cell receptor beta chain is from a study of blood T cells in healthy people across ages. General study results and limits: The unknown donor CMV status may have confounded expanded clonotype changes.

CDR3 length: 13 amino acids. V lost 8 bases and J lost 3, with 11 bases in between. Germline CDR1 is LGHNT and CDR2 is FRNRAP. A word on this clonotype: Its target is not known.

Combining a sample-barcoded 5' primer with a J-beta primer mix, a second PCR ran for roughly 7 to 11 cycles. Each CDR3 protein gets one entry after TCRdb re-called the 5' RACE reads with MiXCR. Of roughly 830,000 distinct CDR3 sequences in the sample, around two thirds are singletons; the top ten hold 28%. This sequence originates from a man aged 25-45 years in good health. The sequenced sample consisted of blood. This rearrangement joins TRBV12-5 to TRBJ2-1, with D unresolved. CDR3 nucleotide sequence: TGTGCTAGTTCCCAGGCGCTCTACAATGAGCAGTTCTTC. Amino acid sequence: CASSQALYNEQFF. The entire variable domain, with the rest obtained from reference TRBV12-5 and TRBJ2-1, is as follows: DARVTQTPRHKVTEMGQEVTMRCQPILGHNTVFWYRQTMMQGLELLAYFRNRAPLDDSGMPKDRFSAEMPDATLATLKIQPSEPRDSAVYFCASSQALYNEQFFGPGTRLTVL.